The 15 T cell receptor beta chains below all came from one sample that was sequenced in a study of chemoradiotherapy in HPV16-positive cancers. Profiling relied on immunoSEQ multiplex PCR, and the TCRdb table lists in-frame clones only, not all of them. The sample has about 20,000 clones; 70% to 90% are singletons. Source: blood, taken from a patient who underwent chemoradiotherapy. The origin of the receptors is a human donor with HPV-associated anogenital cancer.

This clone was recorded only once. This rearrangement joins TRBV7-2 to TRBJ2-4; D is possibly TRBD2 (6 bases). V lost 1 base to trimming and J lost 3 bases, with 16 bases between them. This CDR3 comprises 17 residues. CDR1 SGHTA and CDR2 FQGNSA come from the germline V gene. CDR3 residues: CASSLDDGTWGKNIQYF. CDR3 DNA: TGTGCCAGCAGCTTAGACGACGGGACTTGGGGCAAAAACATTCAGTACTTC.

This CDR3 reads CASSEEGWNSPLHF. CDR3 DNA sequence: TGTGCCAGCAGTGAAGAGGGGTGGAATTCACCCCTCCACTTT. The gene calls are TRBV25-1 and TRBJ1-6, with D perhaps matching TRBD1 (5 bases). The V gene's germline CDR1 is MGHDK and CDR2 SYGVNS. Trimming pared 2 bases from V and 7 bases from J, leaving 9 bases between. There are 14 residues in the CDR3. Full variable domain (missing parts from reference TRBV25-1 and TRBJ1-6): EADIYQTPRYLVIGTGKKITLECSQTMGHDKMYWYQQDPGMELHLIHYSYGVNSTEKGDLSSESTVSRIRTEHFPLTLESARPSHTSQYLCASSEEGWNSPLHFGNGTRLTVT.

For the CDR3, the DNA is TGTGCCAGCGGAGGTATAGGAAGAAACATTCAGTACTTC. Translation: CASGGIGRNIQYF. This chain connects TRBV6-1 to TRBJ2-4; D possibly corresponds to TRBD2 (5 bases). This CDR3 contains 13 residues. The V gene lost 8 bases and the J gene lost 6 bases, with 14 bases spanning the gap. Germline V gene sequence: CDR1 MNHNS, CDR2 SASEGT.

This chain uses TRBV5-1 with TRBJ2-3, with D perhaps TRBD1 (5 bases). CDR3 size: 15 residues. Germline values: CDR1 SGHRS, CDR2 YFSETQ. V was trimmed by 4 bases and J by 1 base, leaving 13 bases between them. CDR3 residues: CASSPERGGTDTQYF. CDR3 nucleotides: TGCGCCAGCAGCCCCGAAAGGGGCGGCACAGATACGCAGTATTTT.

V usage is TRBV10-3 and J usage is TRBJ2-2; 7 bases align to TRBD2. The CDR3 is 16 amino acids. The V segment lost 6 bases and the J segment 7 bases; nucleotides outside the gene matches: 14. CDR1 ENHRY and CDR2 SYGVKD come from the germline V gene. The CDR3 region is CAISARGAGDGGELFF. The DNA of the CDR3 is TGTGCCATCAGCGCGCGCGGGGCGGGAGACGGCGGGGAGCTGTTTTTT.

CDR3 region: CASSLWDGNEQFF. The CDR3 nucleotides are TGTGCCAGCAGCTTATGGGACGGGAATGAGCAGTTCTTC. V and J are TRBV7-6 and TRBJ2-1, with D possibly called TRBD1 or TRBD2 (5 bases each). The CDR3 is 13 residues long. V lost 2 bases and J 7 bases, leaving 9 bases between the germline ends. CDR1 and CDR2 (germline): SGHVS, FNYEAQ.

The chain employs TRBV7-3 and TRBJ2-3; 15 bases match TRBD2. Losses at the gene ends were 5 bases for V and 3 bases for J; bases not matched to a gene: 3. This CDR3 is 16 amino acids long. Germline CDR1 SGHTA, CDR2 FQGTGA. CDR3: CASSLGLAGGTDTQYF. Here the CDR3 DNA reads TGTGCCAGCAGCCTGGGACTAGCGGGAGGTACAGATACGCAGTATTTT. The whole variable domain, remainder taken from reference TRBV7-3 and TRBJ2-3, is GAGVSQTPSNKVTEKGKYVELRCDPISGHTALYWYRQSLGQGPEFLIYFQGTGAADDSGLPNDRFFAVRPEGSVSTLKIQRTERGDSAVYLCASSLGLAGGTDTQYFGPGTRLTVL.

The V and J genes are TRBV7-2 and TRBJ1-2; a possible D gene is TRBD1 (5 bases). Trimming left V 2 bases short and J 4 bases short, with 8 bases between. Germline V gene lookup returns CDR1 SGHTA and CDR2 FQGNSA. The CDR3 length is 13 residues. The CDR3 bases are TGTGCCAGCAGCTTATCAGGGTTCTATGGCTACACCTTC. Its translation: CASSLSGFYGYTF. The variable domain in full, completed from reference TRBV7-2 and TRBJ1-2, reads GAGVSQSPSNKVTEKGKDVELRCDPISGHTALYWYRQSLGQGLEFLIYFQGNSAPDKSGLPSDRFSAERTGGSVSTLTIQRTQQEDSAVYLCASSLSGFYGYTFGSGTRLTVV.

This chain links TRBV6-6 with TRBJ2-1, with 8 bases that match TRBD1. V was pared by 6 bases and J by 3 bases, with 10 bases of the junction left unmatched. Germline loops: CDR1 MNHNY, CDR2 SVGAGI (reference sequence). The CDR3 consists of 16 residues. CDR3 region: CASSSAQGVNYNEQFF. The CDR3 DNA sequence: TGTGCCAGCAGCTCAGCACAGGGGGTAAACTACAATGAGCAGTTCTTC.

This clone was seen a few times. The chain couples TRBV19 to TRBJ2-1, with 10 nucleotides matching TRBD1. The length of the CDR3 is 15 residues. Germline values: CDR1 LNHDA, CDR2 SQIVND (reference sequence). V gave up 3 bases and J gave up 8 bases; unmatched junction bases: 7. As DNA, the CDR3 is TGTGCCAGTAGTATGGGGACAGGGGCAGGGGATGAGCAGTTCTTC. Its translation: CASSMGTGAGDEQFF.

This chain connects TRBV5-1 to TRBJ1-1; D call uncertain. This CDR3 is 14 amino acids long. The V gene lost 2 bases and the J gene lost 0 bases, with 8 bases spanning the gap. Germline V gene data show CDR1 as SGHRS and CDR2 as YFSETQ. The CDR3 reads CASSLQSMNTEAFF. The CDR3 DNA reads TGCGCCAGCAGCTTACAGAGCATGAACACTGAAGCTTTCTTT.

The chain is built from TRBV9 and TRBJ2-1, with 11 bases that match TRBD2. Looked up from germline, CDR1 is SGDLS and CDR2 is YYNGEE. The J segment lost 7 bases and the V segment lost 0 bases, leaving 3 bases of the junction unmatched. This CDR3 has 15 amino acids. For the CDR3, the DNA is TGTGCCAGCAGCGTAGAGGCTAGCGGGGGGAATGAGCAGTTCTTC. Protein: CASSVEASGGNEQFF.

The chain combines TRBV6-5 with TRBJ2-5, with D perhaps being TRBD1 or TRBD2 (5 bases each). Trimming took off 2 bases at V and 1 base at J, with 5 bases between the two ends. The CDR3 runs 13 residues. The germline V gene encodes CDR1 MNHEY and CDR2 SVGAGI. CDR3 sequence: CASSYGGQETQYF. In DNA form, the CDR3 reads TGTGCCAGCAGTTACGGGGGCCAAGAGACCCAGTACTTC.

The chain couples TRBV30 to TRBJ1-1; the D is unclear. This CDR3 comprises 14 residues. V was shortened by 0 bases and J by 1 base, with 9 bases between the two germline ends. CDR1 and CDR2 (germline): GTSNPN, SVGIG (reference sequence). CDR3 in amino acids: CAWSVRQQNTEAFF. The CDR3 nucleotides are TGTGCCTGGAGTGTAAGGCAGCAGAACACTGAAGCTTTCTTT.

The gene calls are TRBV19 and TRBJ2-6, with TRBD1 matching over 7 bases. Germline CDR1 and CDR2: LNHDA and SQIVND (reference sequence). The V and J ends lost 3 bases and 3 bases, in that order; junction bases with no gene match: 5. The length of the CDR3 is 16 residues. CDR3 sequence reads: CASSMLQGYGANVLTF. Here the CDR3 DNA reads TGTGCCAGTAGTATGCTACAGGGGTATGGGGCCAACGTCCTGACTTTC.